This passage covers 21 T cell receptor beta chains from one sample sequenced in a study of identical twins. A single record per CDR3 protein comes from TCRdb applying MiXCR to the 5' RACE reads. This table has a few hundred thousand distinct CDR3 sequences, 20% to 30% appearing once. The same specimen was also included in a second study, on T cells expressing NK-cell markers.

Material for sequencing was CD4+ T cells sorted from blood. These receptors were taken from a woman younger than 30 in good health.

The genes are TRBV18 and TRBJ1-4, with D possibly matching TRBD1 (5 bases). The germline CDR1 and CDR2 sequences are KGHSH and LQKENI. V lost 2 bases, J lost 7 bases, and 17 bases lay in between. The CDR3 has 16 amino acids. The CDR3 bases are TGTGCCAGCTCACCAGGGACCCCGGCGGGGGGTGAAAAACTGTTTTTT. Translated: CASSPGTPAGGEKLFF.

The J gene is TRBJ2-7, the V gene TRBV20-1, with TRBD2 matching 13 bases. The CDR3 extends over 13 amino acids. CDR1 is DFQATT and CDR2 is SNEGSKA in the germline V gene (reference sequence). Germline trimming cut 5 bases from V and 6 bases from J; bases unmatched to any gene: 4. The CDR3 spells CSAWTSGRIEQYF. The CDR3 DNA reads as TGCAGTGCTTGGACTAGCGGGAGAATCGAGCAGTACTTC.

This clonotype has just a few counts. This chain connects TRBV12-3 or TRBV12-4 to TRBJ2-5; TRBD1 or TRBD2 may be the D gene (6 bases each). V was clipped by 3 bases and J by 3 bases, with 14 bases between them. This CDR3 spans 15 amino acids. The CDR3 nucleotides read TGTGCCAGCAGTTTGAGAGGGGGGCATAAAGAGACCCAGTACTTC. It encodes CASSLRGGHKETQYF.

V usage is TRBV2 and J usage is TRBJ2-2; no clear D gene. Germline CDR1 SNHLY, CDR2 FYNNEI. This CDR3 has 14 residues. V was trimmed by 1 base and J by 4 bases, leaving 7 bases between them. The CDR3 DNA reads as TGTGCCAGCAGTGAAGGCCGGAGCACCGGGGAGCTGTTTTTT. It yields the protein CASSEGRSTGELFF.

V and J are TRBV20-1 and TRBJ1-1; D gene ambiguous. Germline assignment: CDR1 DFQATT and CDR2 SNEGSKA (reference sequence). This CDR3 spans 12 amino acids. Deletions cut 2 bases from V and 5 bases from J, with 9 bases between. CDR3 sequence reads: CSARPYGTEAFF. Written as DNA, the CDR3 is TGCAGTGCTAGACCTTACGGAACTGAAGCTTTCTTT.

This clonotype was observed a few times. The chain combines TRBV18 with TRBJ2-1, with 8 bases matching TRBD1. Germline values: CDR1 KGHSH, CDR2 LQKENI. J gave up 2 bases and V 3 bases, and 9 bases lay outside the gene matches. The CDR3 consists of 17 residues. Here the CDR3 reads CASSPRTDRATYNEQFF. The CDR3 region has the DNA TGTGCCAGCTCACCGAGAACGGACAGGGCCACCTACAATGAGCAGTTCTTC.

V and J are TRBV9 and TRBJ2-3; TRBD2 matches 7 bases. Germline V gene lookup returns CDR1 SGDLS and CDR2 YYNGEE. The CDR3 covers 14 residues. The V and J ends lost 6 bases and 0 bases, in that order; junction bases with no gene match: 4. The CDR3 DNA sequence: TGTGCCAGCACCTCTAGCGGAAGCACAGATACGCAGTATTTT. Its protein product is CASTSSGSTDTQYF.

The rearrangement uses TRBV9 and TRBJ2-7; 7 bases match TRBD2. The CDR3 extends over 15 amino acids. Losses at the gene ends were 3 bases for V and 5 bases for J; bases not matched to a gene: 11. Germline values: CDR1 SGDLS, CDR2 YYNGEE. The CDR3 sequence is CASSDPIAGSNEQYF. DNA of the CDR3: TGTGCCAGCAGCGACCCAATAGCGGGTTCCAACGAGCAGTACTTC.

The CDR3 DNA sequence: TGTGCCAGCTCCGGACAGGGCAAGGATCAGCCCCAGCATTTT. It specifies CASSGQGKDQPQHF. The chain carries TRBV18 and TRBJ1-5; 8 positions match TRBD1. This CDR3 region has 14 residues. V shed 6 bases and J 5 bases; nucleotides not matched to a gene: 6. Germline V CDR1 and CDR2: KGHSH, LQKENI.

There are a few counts of this clonotype. The rearrangement uses TRBV12-3 or TRBV12-4 and TRBJ1-1; 7 bases line up with TRBD1. J was trimmed by 1 base and V by 6 bases; bases with no gene match: 8. CDR3 size: 15 residues. The CDR3 DNA is TGTGCCAGCAGCAAGCCAGGGACAGCGAACACTGAAGCTTTCTTT. The encoded protein is CASSKPGTANTEAFF.

The rearrangement joins TRBV20-1 to TRBJ1-1; D gene uncertain. Per the germline V gene, CDR1 is DFQATT and CDR2 is SNEGSKA (reference sequence). Between the trimmed V and J ends, which lost 6 bases and 4 bases, there was a span of 15 bases. The CDR3 totals 13 residues. For the CDR3, the DNA is TGCAGTGCCATGGATGAGTGGGTCACTGAAGCTTTCTTT. Its protein is CSAMDEWVTEAFF.

This clonotype has only a few counts. Written as DNA, the CDR3 is TGCAGTGCTAGTAGAGGGGATTGGCGTCGTCAGCCCCAGCATTTT. Its protein is CSASRGDWRRQPQHF. The rearrangement uses TRBV20-1 and TRBJ1-5; D possibly corresponds to TRBD1 (5 bases). V lost 3 bases, J lost 6 bases, and 18 bases lay in between. The CDR3 loop spans 15 amino acids. CDR1 DFQATT and CDR2 SNEGSKA come from the germline V gene (reference sequence).

This clonotype was recorded a few times. This chain links TRBV5-1 with TRBJ2-6, with D perhaps TRBD1 (6 bases). Germline-derived CDR1 and CDR2 are SGHRS and YFSETQ. The CDR3 extends over 15 amino acids. V was trimmed by 4 bases and J by 4 bases, leaving 12 bases between them. The CDR3 reads CASSPDRSGANVLTF. As DNA, the CDR3 is TGCGCCAGCAGCCCTGACAGGTCCGGGGCCAACGTCCTGACTTTC.

This clonotype has only a few counts. V gene TRBV12-3 or TRBV12-4 combines with J gene TRBJ2-3, with unresolved D. The V and J ends lost 0 bases and 3 bases respectively, with 7 bases between them. There are 14 residues in the CDR3. The chain's CDR3 is CASSLARLTDTQYF. The CDR3 DNA sequence: TGTGCCAGCAGTTTAGCGCGCCTGACAGATACGCAGTATTTT.

The chain carries TRBV5-1 and TRBJ1-1; no definite D call. The germline V and J ends were trimmed by 4 bases and 3 bases, with 13 bases remaining between them. Per the germline V gene, CDR1 is SGHRS and CDR2 is YFSETQ. The CDR3 sequence is 14 residues long. The CDR3 region has the DNA TGCGCCAGCAGCCCACCCTACTCAGACACTGAAGCTTTCTTT. Translation: CASSPPYSDTEAFF.

V is TRBV20-1 and J is TRBJ2-7; D unclear. Germline V gene sequence: CDR1 DFQATT, CDR2 SNEGSKA (reference sequence). Trimming took 0 bases from V and 7 from J, leaving 7 bases between them. The CDR3 extends over 11 amino acids. The CDR3 region is CSARDYAEQYF. As DNA, the CDR3 is TGCAGTGCTAGAGATTACGCGGAGCAGTACTTC.

CDR3 DNA: TGTGCCAGCAGCCAAGGACAGCAGCCTTACGAGCAGTACTTC. Its protein is CASSQGQQPYEQYF. J is TRBJ2-7 and V is TRBV11-2; perhaps TRBD1 as D (6 bases). This CDR3 contains 14 residues. The germline gives CDR1 SGHAT, CDR2 FQNNGV. The V gene lost 5 bases and the J gene lost 4 bases, with 15 bases spanning the gap. The entire variable domain, with the rest obtained from reference TRBV11-2 and TRBJ2-7, is as follows: EAGVAQSPRYKIIEKRQSVAFWCNPISGHATLYWYQQILGQGPKLLIQFQNNGVVDDSQLPKDRFSAERLKGVDSTLKIQPAKLEDSAVYLCASSQGQQPYEQYFGPGTRLTVT.

The chain links TRBV2 to TRBJ2-1; the D is unclear. V lost 0 bases, J lost 7 bases, and 4 bases lay in between. CDR1 SNHLY and CDR2 FYNNEI come from the germline V gene. The CDR3 covers 12 residues. The CDR3 coding sequence is TGTGCCAGCAGTGAAGCGCGGAATGAGCAGTTCTTC. Its protein product is CASSEARNEQFF.

Only a few counts were recorded for this clonotype. In DNA, the CDR3 is TGTGCCATCAGTGATATCAGGGGCAGGGATAATTCACCCCTCCACTTT. Encoded protein: CAISDIRGRDNSPLHF. The rearrangement uses TRBV10-3 and TRBJ1-6; tentatively, D is TRBD1 (6 bases). The V and J ends lost 3 bases and 5 bases respectively, with 14 bases between them. The germline gives CDR1 ENHRY, CDR2 SYGVKD. The CDR3 consists of 16 residues.

Ten or more counts support this clonotype. This chain joins TRBV7-3 and TRBJ2-1; no definite D call. CDR1 SGHTA and CDR2 FQGTGA come from the germline V gene. V lost 4 bases and J 5 bases, leaving 15 bases between the germline ends. The CDR3 is 15 residues long. CDR3 sequence reads: CASSSGGRSNNEQFF. The CDR3 nucleotides read TGTGCCAGCAGCTCGGGCGGCAGGTCTAACAATGAGCAGTTCTTC.

This clonotype was observed a few times. J is TRBJ2-1 and V is TRBV20-1, with TRBD2 identical over 12 bases. J was trimmed by 4 bases and V by 1 base; bases with no gene match: 5. The CDR3 extends over 16 amino acids. The germline CDR1 and CDR2 sequences are DFQATT and SNEGSKA (reference sequence). The CDR3 DNA reads as TGCAGTGCTAGAGTTAGGACTAGCGGGAATTACAATGAGCAGTTCTTC. Translation gives CSARVRTSGNYNEQFF.